The 27 T cell receptor beta chains reported below all come from one sample, sequenced in a study of human T cells and chemical hapten exposure. From the RACE reads, TCRdb called clonotypes with MiXCR, one entry per CDR3 protein. This sample has around 300,000 distinct CDR3 sequences; around 7% occur once, and the top ten carry around 8.2%. Sample time point: patch test 1, 2 weeks after DPC sensitization. Treatment defined: therapeutic diphenylcyclopropenone sensitization with weekly scalp DPC. Sample: whole blood, taken in connection with sensitization to the hapten diphenylcyclopropenone (DPC). These receptors were taken from a woman aged 18-35 years with alopecia areata. Some clones in this sample may be carry-over from other donors' samples.

This clonotype has only a few counts. The CDR3 DNA sequence: TGTGCCAGCAGCTCGTATACGGGACTAGCGGGGGGCTACAATGAGCAGTTCTTC. This codes for CASSSYTGLAGGYNEQFF. The chain links TRBV5-6 to TRBJ2-1; 15 bases match TRBD2. V gave up 3 bases and J gave up 3 bases; unmatched junction bases: 7. CDR3 length: 18 amino acids. The germline V gene has CDR1 SGHDT and CDR2 YYEEEE. The complete variable domain, with remaining parts taken from reference TRBV5-6 and TRBJ2-1, reads DAGVTQSPTHLIKTRGQQVTLRCSPKSGHDTVSWYQQALGQGPQFIFQYYEEEERQRGNFPDRFSGHQFPNYSSELNVNALLLGDSALYLCASSSYTGLAGGYNEQFFGPGTRLTVL.

This clonotype was counted only a few times. J is TRBJ2-6 and V is TRBV5-5, with TRBD1 as a possible D gene (6 bases). This CDR3 has 21 residues. Trimming shortened V by 1 base and J by 1 base, and 24 bases separated the two germline ends. Germline V gene sequence: CDR1 SGHKS, CDR2 YYEKEE (reference sequence). CDR3 residues: CASSLSRFIGQSPSGANVLTF. In nucleotides, the CDR3 is TGTGCCAGCAGCTTGAGCCGCTTTATTGGACAGTCCCCTTCTGGGGCCAACGTCCTGACTTTC.

The sample holds many counts of this clonotype. CDR3 region: CASSLWTNSYEQYF. CDR3 DNA: TGTGCCAGCAGTTTATGGACGAACTCCTACGAGCAGTACTTC. The J gene is TRBJ2-7, the V gene TRBV12-3 or TRBV12-4; D call uncertain. The CDR3 runs to 14 residues. V was trimmed by 2 bases and J by 0 bases, leaving 8 bases between them.

This clonotype showed up many times. CDR3 DNA: TGCAGTGCTAGAGTCGGGGCTTACGAGCAGTACTTC. Translation gives CSARVGAYEQYF. The chain links TRBV20-1 to TRBJ2-7; D tentatively reads TRBD1 or TRBD2 (5 bases each). CDR1 is DFQATT, CDR2 SNEGSKA, per germline (reference sequence). The CDR3 consists of 12 residues. V gave up 1 base and J gave up 4 bases, with 8 bases separating them.

This clonotype was seen more than once but under ten times. J is TRBJ2-3 and V is TRBV13, with 13 bases aligning to TRBD2. Trimming cost V 5 bases and J 6 bases; bases outside gene matches: 2. The CDR3 loop spans 14 amino acids. Per germline, CDR1 PRHDT and CDR2 FYEKMQ (reference sequence). CDR3 nucleotides: TGTGCCAGCAGCATGGGACTAGCGGGGGATACGCAGTATTTT. Encoded protein: CASSMGLAGDTQYF. The full variable domain, in which reference TRBV13 and TRBJ2-3 provide the parts outside the CDR3, is AAGVIQSPRHLIKEKRETATLKCYPIPRHDTVYWYQQGPGQDPQFLISFYEKMQSDKGSIPDRFSAQQFSDYHSELNMSSLELGDSALYFCASSMGLAGDTQYFGPGTRLTVL.

This chain uses TRBV7-2 with TRBJ1-5; no definite D call. The V gene's germline CDR1 is SGHTA and CDR2 FQGNSA. This CDR3 contains 13 residues. Trimming left V 1 base short and J 7 bases short, with 8 bases between. As DNA, the CDR3 is TGTGCCAGCAGCTTAGAGGCGCGGCAGCCCCAGCATTTT. It yields the protein CASSLEARQPQHF.

The chain is built from TRBV12-3 or TRBV12-4 and TRBJ2-3, with 7 bases matching TRBD2. V lost 6 bases and J lost 6; bases outside the gene matches: 6. The length of the CDR3 is 13 residues. For the CDR3, the DNA is TGTGCCAGCAGAGGTTTACTAGCGGATACGCAGTATTTT. Its protein is CASRGLLADTQYF.

The V call is TRBV7-8, the J call TRBJ1-3; perhaps TRBD1 as D (6 bases). In germline, CDR1 is SGHVS, CDR2 FQNEAQ. The V gene lost 5 bases and the J gene lost 0 bases, with 20 bases spanning the gap. The CDR3 sequence is 18 residues long. In DNA, the CDR3 is TGTGCCAGCAGCCCTATGCGATTCGGGACATACTCTGGAAACACCATATATTTT. This gives the protein CASSPMRFGTYSGNTIYF.

This clonotype was counted only a few times. The rearrangement joins TRBV9 to TRBJ2-3; a weak D match, TRBD1 (5 bases). Looked up from germline, CDR1 is SGDLS and CDR2 is YYNGEE. The ends were cut back, 4 bases at V and 0 bases at J, with 15 bases in the middle. The CDR3 has 16 amino acids. The CDR3: CASSSRTPASTDTQYF. The CDR3 DNA is TGTGCCAGCAGCTCCCGGACACCCGCTAGCACAGATACGCAGTATTTT. The full variable domain, in which reference TRBV9 and TRBJ2-3 provide the parts outside the CDR3, is DSGVTQTPKHLITATGQRVTLRCSPRSGDLSVYWYQQSLDQGLQFLIQYYNGEERAKGNILERFSAQQFPDLHSELNLSSLELGDSALYFCASSSRTPASTDTQYFGPGTRLTVL.

Many counts were recorded for this clonotype. CDR3 in DNA: TGCGCCAGCAGCCAAGGAATGAGCGACTTCTACAATGAGCAGTTCTTC. Translated: CASSQGMSDFYNEQFF. The chain is built from TRBV4-3 and TRBJ2-1, with unresolved D. This CDR3 has 16 residues. With 1 base removed from V and 3 bases from J, the gap between germline ends came to 13 bases. CDR1 LGHNA and CDR2 YSLEER come from the germline V gene.

This clonotype has ten or more counts. The CDR3 reads CASSPLGQGAGELFF. DNA of the CDR3: TGCGCCAGCAGCCCCTTAGGACAGGGGGCCGGGGAGCTGTTTTTT. V gene TRBV4-3 combines with J gene TRBJ2-2; 10 bases map to TRBD1. Trimming took 4 bases from V and 6 from J; bases not matched to a gene: 5. The CDR3 runs to 15 residues. In germline, CDR1 is LGHNA, CDR2 YSLEER.

This clonotype showed up just a few times. The chain joins TRBV7-2 to TRBJ1-2, with 7 bases lining up with TRBD1. The CDR3 length is 14 residues. The germline CDR1 and CDR2 sequences are SGHTA and FQGNSA. The junction had 10 bases not matched to a gene; V was cut back by 5 bases and J by 7 bases. The CDR3 here is CASSLGDSKGGYTF. The CDR3 nucleotides read TGTGCCAGCAGCCTTGGGGACAGCAAGGGTGGCTACACCTTC.

This chain uses TRBV12-3 or TRBV12-4 with TRBJ1-6; perhaps TRBD1 as D (5 bases). V was clipped by 1 base and J by 11 bases, with 24 bases between them. The CDR3 has 18 amino acids. The chain's CDR3 is CASSLDLWKGGGNPPLHF. CDR3 bases: TGTGCCAGCAGTTTAGACCTTTGGAAGGGTGGGGGAAATCCACCCCTCCACTTT.

V gene TRBV12-3 or TRBV12-4 combines with J gene TRBJ2-7, with D possibly being TRBD2 (6 bases). V lost 3 bases, J lost 3 bases, and 12 bases lay in between. The CDR3 is 14 residues long. The CDR3 spells CASSLRAGNYEQYF. The CDR3 DNA reads TGTGCCAGCAGTTTGCGGGCGGGAAACTACGAGCAGTACTTC.

This clonotype was detected many times. The V and J genes are TRBV24-1 and TRBJ2-7; 7 bases are a match to TRBD1. The V gene end was trimmed by 5 bases and the J gene end by 0 bases; junction bases not matched to a gene: 6. The CDR3 loop spans 15 amino acids. The germline gives CDR1 KGHDR, CDR2 SFDVKD. CDR3 residues: CATSGWDSVSYEQYF. The CDR3, as DNA: TGTGCCACCAGTGGTTGGGACAGTGTCTCCTACGAGCAGTACTTC.

A few counts support this clonotype. The genes are TRBV6-5 and TRBJ1-6; D is unclear. With 2 bases removed from V and 7 bases from J, the gap between germline ends came to 3 bases. The CDR3 spans 12 residues. Germline lookup yields CDR1 MNHEY and CDR2 SVGAGI. The CDR3 here is CASSYRNSPLHF. The CDR3, as DNA: TGTGCCAGCAGTTACCGCAATTCACCCCTCCACTTT.

A few counts support this clonotype. V gene TRBV27 combines with J gene TRBJ1-5, with TRBD1 matching over 9 bases. Germline V gene data show CDR1 as MNHEY and CDR2 as SMNVEV (reference sequence). The CDR3 runs to 14 residues. The junction had 4 bases not matched to a gene; V was cut back by 4 bases and J by 6 bases. The CDR3 DNA reads TGTGCCAGCAGTTGGACAGGGGCGTCTCAGCCCCAGCATTTT. Its protein product is CASSWTGASQPQHF.

The chain uses TRBV20-1 and TRBJ2-3; 7 bases line up with TRBD2. The CDR3 extends over 16 amino acids. Germline CDR1 and CDR2: DFQATT and SNEGSKA (reference sequence). V lost 5 bases and J lost 2; bases outside the gene matches: 13. CDR3 in amino acids: CSAAPTGTIPTDTQYF. CDR3 in DNA: TGCAGTGCTGCCCCTACCGGGACTATCCCCACAGATACGCAGTATTTT.

This clonotype appeared a few times. The V gene is TRBV7-2, the J gene TRBJ2-1; D assignment may be TRBD1 or TRBD2 (5 bases each). Trimming removed 4 bases from V and 5 bases from J, with 15 bases in between. CDR1 is SGHTA and CDR2 is FQGNSA in the germline V gene. This CDR3 region has 15 residues. This CDR3 is CASSYGTWANNEQFF. CDR3 sequence (DNA): TGTGCCAGCAGCTACGGGACGTGGGCTAACAATGAGCAGTTCTTC.

This clonotype was observed a few times. The rearrangement links TRBV29-1 to TRBJ2-1; D is undetermined. The CDR3 runs to 11 residues. In germline, CDR1 is SQVTM, CDR2 ANQGSEA. V lost 4 bases and J lost 9, with 10 bases in between. In DNA, the CDR3 is TGCAGCGTTGTCGCTCGAAGTGAGCAGTTCTTC. Translating gives CSVVARSEQFF.

CDR3 loop: CASSQRGGTDTQYF. DNA for the CDR3: TGTGCCAGCAGCCAGCGGGGGGGCACAGATACGCAGTATTTT. The rearrangement uses TRBV3-1 and TRBJ2-3, with 8 bases fitting TRBD2. CDR3 size: 14 residues. CDR1 LGHDT and CDR2 YNNKEL come from the germline V gene (reference sequence). Unmatched junction bases numbered 0, after V lost 3 bases and J lost 1 base.

Turning to this clonotype: One base away lies a much larger clone, so this may be a sequencing read error. The genes are TRBV5-5 and TRBJ2-3; D uncertain. Germline V gives CDR1 SGHKS, CDR2 YYEKEE (reference sequence). The length of the CDR3 is 12 residues. The chain's CDR3 is CASSLDLDMQYF. In DNA, the CDR3 is TGTGCCAGCAGCTTGGATCTCGATATGCAGTATTTT.

The genes are TRBV3-1 and TRBJ2-1; the match to TRBD1 covers 8 bases. J was trimmed by 7 bases and V by 4 bases; bases with no gene match: 18. From germline, CDR1 is LGHDT and CDR2 YNNKEL (reference sequence). The CDR3 length is 18 residues. The CDR3 DNA reads TGTGCCAGCAGCCCCAGAGCCGACAGGGGCCCTCCGGGGAATGAGCAGTTCTTC. Protein: CASSPRADRGPPGNEQFF.

The chain is built from TRBV6-5 and TRBJ2-7; 9 bases agree with TRBD1. The germline gives CDR1 MNHEY, CDR2 SVGAGI. The J segment lost 6 bases and the V segment lost 6 bases, leaving 9 bases of the junction unmatched. The CDR3 extends over 14 amino acids. The CDR3 loop reads CASSLTGTGSEQYF. As DNA, the CDR3 is TGTGCCAGCAGCCTGACAGGGACAGGGTCCGAGCAGTACTTC.

This clonotype was picked up a small number of times. V gene TRBV6-1 combines with J gene TRBJ1-5; D might be TRBD1 (5 bases). With 7 bases removed from V and 2 bases from J, the gap between germline ends came to 15 bases. The CDR3 consists of 15 residues. In germline, CDR1 is MNHNS, CDR2 SASEGT. The CDR3 nucleotides read TGTGCCAGCATCGGGGCAGGGTCAGGCAATCAGCCCCAGCATTTT. It encodes CASIGAGSGNQPQHF.

The sample holds many counts of this clonotype. J is TRBJ2-2 and V is TRBV18; D is unclear. With 3 bases removed from V and 3 bases from J, the gap between germline ends came to 11 bases. Looked up from germline, CDR1 is KGHSH and CDR2 is LQKENI. This CDR3 region has 15 residues. CDR3 residues: CASSPKLADTGELFF. In DNA form, the CDR3 reads TGTGCCAGCTCACCCAAGCTCGCGGACACCGGGGAGCTGTTTTTT.

In this sample, this clonotype turned up many times. V gene TRBV10-3 combines with J gene TRBJ2-1, with 7 bases identical to TRBD2. Per the germline V gene, CDR1 is ENHRY and CDR2 is SYGVKD. With 9 bases clipped from V and 8 bases from J, the junction kept 10 bases outside the gene matches. The CDR3 contains 13 residues. For the CDR3, the DNA is TGTGCCATGAGGGAGGGACTTAAAGATGAGCAGTTCTTC. It translates to CAMREGLKDEQFF.